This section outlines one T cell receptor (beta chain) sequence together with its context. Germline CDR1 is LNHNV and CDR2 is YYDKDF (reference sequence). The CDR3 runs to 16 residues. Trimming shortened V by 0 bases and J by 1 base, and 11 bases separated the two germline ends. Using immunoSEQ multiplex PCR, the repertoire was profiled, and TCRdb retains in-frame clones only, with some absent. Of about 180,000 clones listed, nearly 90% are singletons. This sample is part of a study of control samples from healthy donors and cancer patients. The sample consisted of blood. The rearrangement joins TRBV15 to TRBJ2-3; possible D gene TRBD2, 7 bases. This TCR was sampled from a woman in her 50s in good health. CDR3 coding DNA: TGTGCCACCAGCAGAGATACGGGGGGCGGCACAGATACGCAGTATTTT. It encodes CATSRDTGGGTDTQYF.